The entry that follows covers one T cell receptor beta chain sequence. This entry comes from a study of blood T cell repertoires in COVID-19. Original processing methods: Scientists estimated how many nucleated cells there were by amplifying reference gene primers. The repertoire was sequenced with immunoSEQ multiplex PCR; TCRdb's copy has only in-frame clones and lacks some. The V and J calls and the clone size are those of that table, but D and trimming were determined from the DNA. The repertoire has over 80,000 clones, approximately 85% of them found once; the top ten carry approximately 7.3%. The clonotype was recovered from a man between 65 and 85 years old with acute or convalescent COVID-19. Material: peripheral blood.

CDR3 sequence: CASSSGGNRGRGNEQFF. DNA for the CDR3: TGTGCCAGCAGCTCCGGTGGAAACAGGGGGCGAGGCAATGAGCAGTTCTTC. The chain recombines TRBV7-2 with TRBJ2-1; TRBD1 aligns across 9 bases. With V trimmed by 4 bases and J by 6 bases, 13 bases remained unmatched. From germline, CDR1 is SGHTA and CDR2 FQGNSA. This CDR3 contains 17 residues. The variable domain in full, completed from reference TRBV7-2 and TRBJ2-1, reads GAGVSQSPSNKVTEKGKDVELRCDPISGHTALYWYRQSLGQGLEFLIYFQGNSAPDKSGLPSDRFSAERTGGSVSTLTIQRTQQEDSAVYLCASSSGGNRGRGNEQFFGPGTRLTVL.